These 2 T cell receptor beta chains share one sample of origin, sequenced in a study of cytomegalovirus exposure and HLA in healthy donors. This PCR relied on a set of 60 Vbeta primers and 13 Jbeta primers. This table comes from immunoSEQ multiplex PCR, and its TCRdb copy is limited to in-frame clones, with some not included. The sample shows under 130,000 clones, around three quarters of them seen only once. Material for sequencing was PBMCs. The receptors derive from a female donor in good health and CMV-seropositive.

This chain links TRBV7-2 with TRBJ2-1, with 12 bases aligning to TRBD2. CDR3 length: 16 residues. CDR1 and CDR2 from the germline V gene are SGHTA and FQGNSA. V lost 5 bases, J lost 5 bases, and 7 bases stayed unmatched. The CDR3 protein is CASSPRLAGGDNEQFF. DNA for the CDR3: TGTGCCAGCAGCCCCCGCCTAGCGGGGGGGGACAATGAGCAGTTCTTC.

This sequence joins TRBV7-2 and TRBJ2-3; 8 bases match TRBD1. Trimming at V came to 5 bases and at J to 0 bases, leaving 16 bases not matched to a gene. Germline loops: CDR1 SGHTA, CDR2 FQGNSA. The CDR3 loop spans 19 amino acids. CDR3 in amino acids: CASSIRRTQGARSTDTQYF. The CDR3, as DNA: TGTGCCAGCAGCATTCGACGGACCCAGGGGGCGCGGAGCACAGATACGCAGTATTTT.